The rows below give T cell receptor beta chains drawn from one sample of a study of blood T cell repertoires in COVID-19. The protocol was immunoSEQ multiplex PCR, while the TCRdb copy is restricted to in-frame clones and leaves out a portion. The sample yields roughly 430,000 clones, 70% to 90% seen once. The specimen was PBMCs or T cells enriched from blood (not recorded which). These receptor sequences come from a woman aged 18 to 35 who had been exposed to COVID-19. Both conserved end residues are part of each CDR3. A D gene is named only where the DNA matches it firmly.

CDR3 protein | J gene | V gene | D gene
CASSVAGTGAGEQYF | TRBJ2-7 | TRBV9 | TRBD1
CASNTPGQGDEQYF | TRBJ2-7 | TRBV19 | TRBD1
CASSKDRTGDGGYTF | TRBJ1-2 | TRBV21-1 | NA
CASTLTGLEGAFF | TRBJ1-1 | TRBV11-2 | TRBD1
CASSLLGVQPYGYTF | TRBJ1-2 | TRBV27 | NA
CASSQDRHPGYGYTF | TRBJ1-2 | TRBV4-3 | NA
CASSEYSAGELFF | TRBJ2-2 | TRBV25-1 | NA
CATSRVGGLPNEQFF | TRBJ2-1 | TRBV15 | NA
CASSLSGESPLHF | TRBJ1-6 | TRBV27 | NA
CASSRTQGRGNEKLFF | TRBJ1-4 | TRBV18 | NA
CASSLSGRWNEQFF | TRBJ2-1 | TRBV11-3 | TRBD2
CAWSAGDQPQHF | TRBJ1-5 | TRBV30 | NA
CASRGTGRGEQFF | TRBJ2-1 | TRBV9 | TRBD1
CASTPSGQGARGYTF | TRBJ1-2 | TRBV2 | TRBD1
CASSPPGASNTEAFF | TRBJ1-1 | TRBV18 | NA
CASSSSTGYSNQPQHF | TRBJ1-5 | TRBV27 | TRBD1
CASSYDYTQYF | TRBJ2-3 | TRBV6-2/TRBV6-3 | NA
CASRQTSNQPQHF | TRBJ1-5 | TRBV6-5 | NA
CASSLDGSYEQYF | TRBJ2-7 | TRBV7-6 | NA
CASRWGVLTEAFF | TRBJ1-1 | TRBV14 | NA
CASSFTTGGGGEQFF | TRBJ2-1 | TRBV11-2 | TRBD2
CASSLPDSPLHF | TRBJ1-6 | TRBV7-9 | NA
CASSRRDRGDEKLFF | TRBJ1-4 | TRBV6-5 | TRBD1
CASSIVLAGDEQYF | TRBJ2-7 | TRBV19 | TRBD2
CASSGGGSYNEQFF | TRBJ2-1 | TRBV25-1 | TRBD2
CASSKTSTHTDTQYF | TRBJ2-3 | TRBV5-5 | NA
CASRGLAGNEQFF | TRBJ2-1 | TRBV2 | TRBD2
CASSPVGGQDGSGELFF | TRBJ2-2 | TRBV5-4 | NA
CASSLSSVEEYF | TRBJ2-7 | TRBV7-2 | NA
CASSQVSETQYF | TRBJ2-5 | TRBV4-2 | NA